The T cell receptor beta chain under discussion was sequenced for a study of T cells after yellow fever vaccination. General observations from the study: Post-booster repertoires contained most primary-vaccination clones again (about 96% CD4, around 88% CD8). The secondary response showed a weaker magnitude and a faster peak, day 5 versus 15.

TCRdb used MiXCR to reprocess the 5' RACE reads, holding one entry per CDR3 protein. The profile shows fewer than 450,000 distinct CDR3 sequences, around 10% of them singletons. CDR1 is MNHEY and CDR2 is SVGEGT in the germline V gene. This CDR3 has 16 residues. The V and J ends lost 5 bases and 2 bases, in that order; junction bases with no gene match: 8. Ten or more counts support this clonotype. Its specificity is unknown. This chain uses TRBV6-2 or TRBV6-3 with TRBJ2-1; 8 bases align to TRBD2. The specimen comprised PBMCs, sampled on the day of the first yellow fever vaccination. This clonotype originated in a young man who received the YFV17D yellow fever vaccine. The CDR3: CASSRLTGGPYNEQFF. CDR3 DNA: TGTGCCAGCAGTCGACTGACGGGGGGGCCCTACAATGAGCAGTTCTTC.